The T cell receptor beta chain described here comes from a study of response to subunit inactivated influenza vaccine. Study-wide points: New T cells are recruited in small numbers by each seasonal influenza vaccination, according to the authors' suggestion.

This clonotype has a handful of counts. Its antigen is as yet unknown. Trimming took 4 bases from V and 8 from J; bases not matched to a gene: 8. This CDR3 contains 16 residues. The germline CDR1 and CDR2 sequences are SGHRS and YFSETQ. TCRdb independently ran MiXCR on the RT-PCR reads; one entry per CDR3 protein. The table shows roughly 160,000 distinct CDR3 sequences, with roughly a tenth occurring only once. The sample consisted of non-naive T cells sorted from PBMCs, taken 40 to 50 days after vaccination. V usage is TRBV5-1 and J usage is TRBJ2-1; 14 bases are a match to TRBD2. The receptor's source is a man between 50 and 59 years old who received an inactivated influenza vaccine. Here the CDR3 DNA reads TGCGCCAGCAGCCCACGGACTAGCGGGAGGCGGGATGAGCAGTTCTTC. It codes for CASSPRTSGRRDEQFF.